What follows are 7 T cell receptor beta chains derived from one specimen sequenced in a study of OX40 agonist ivuxolimab in advanced cancers. Clones were read by immunoSEQ multiplex PCR, and TCRdb kept only the in-frame ones, dropping some. Here the sample spans under 85,000 clones, nearly 95% being singletons. The source was CD4+ or CD8+ T cells sorted from blood, collected in a trial of the OX40 agonist ivuxolimab. The receptor set was obtained from an adult with an advanced solid tumor such as melanoma, head and neck, liver or kidney cancer.

This clone came up a few times. This chain uses TRBV7-9 with TRBJ1-1; no clear D gene. Germline assignment: CDR1 SEHNR and CDR2 FQNEAQ (reference sequence). The CDR3 is 11 amino acids. Trimming shortened V by 4 bases and J by 5 bases, and 5 bases separated the two germline ends. The CDR3 DNA follows: TGTGCCAGCAGCTCGTGGACTGAAGCTTTCTTT. Translation: CASSSWTEAFF. Using reference TRBV7-9 and TRBJ1-1 for the parts outside the CDR3, the full variable domain is DTGVSQNPRHKITKRGQNVTFRCDPISEHNRLYWYRQTLGQGPEFLTYFQNEAQLEKSRLLSDRFSAERPKGSFSTLEIQRTEQGDSAMYLCASSSWTEAFFGQGTRLTVV.

This chain uses TRBV29-1 with TRBJ2-1; possibly TRBD1 or TRBD2 for D (5 bases each). Trimming took off 4 bases at V and 10 bases at J, with 14 bases between the two ends. CDR3 length equals 12 residues. Germline V gives CDR1 SQVTM, CDR2 ANQGSEA. The DNA for the CDR3 is TGCAGCGTTGGGACACGGGGAAGCGAGCAGTTCTTC. Translating it yields CSVGTRGSEQFF.

On this clone itself: The sample contains more than one DNA sequence encoding this CDR3. The chain couples TRBV27 to TRBJ1-1, with 10 bases fitting TRBD1. Trimming took 3 bases from V and 4 from J; bases not matched to a gene: 5. CDR3 size: 15 residues. Germline V lookup: CDR1 MNHEY, CDR2 SMNVEV (reference sequence). The CDR3 DNA is TGTGCCAGCAGTTTTTCAGGACAGGGGGGCACTGAAGCTTTCTTT. Translation gives CASSFSGQGGTEAFF.

V gene TRBV7-9 combines with J gene TRBJ1-3; D is perhaps TRBD1 (5 bases). There are 14 residues in the CDR3. Germline lookup yields CDR1 SEHNR and CDR2 FQNEAQ (reference sequence). V was trimmed by 3 bases and J by 1 base, leaving 7 bases between them. Here the CDR3 reads CASSFQGSGNTIYF. CDR3 in DNA: TGTGCCAGCAGCTTCCAGGGTTCTGGAAACACCATATATTTT.

This clone came up once. Other DNA sequences of this sample code for an identical CDR3. The chain joins TRBV5-6 to TRBJ2-5; D gene ambiguous. V lost 0 bases and J lost 5, with 2 bases in between. In germline, CDR1 is SGHDT, CDR2 YYEEEE. The CDR3 consists of 11 residues. The CDR3 nucleotides read TGTGCCAGCAGCTTGGCGGAGACCCAGTACTTC. Its protein product is CASSLAETQYF.

The chain has TRBV5-6 and TRBJ1-1; D uncertain. The CDR3 runs to 14 residues. The V end was cut by 4 bases, the J end by 0 bases, with 10 bases between. CDR1 and CDR2 from the germline V gene are SGHDT and YYEEEE. The CDR3 DNA reads TGTGCCAGCAGCCTACGAGCCTTGAACACTGAAGCTTTCTTT. The encoded protein is CASSLRALNTEAFF.

This rearrangement joins TRBV5-1 to TRBJ2-1, with 7 bases that match TRBD2. Germline CDR1 and CDR2: SGHRS and YFSETQ. This CDR3 is built from 18 residues. Unmatched junction bases numbered 13, after V lost 4 bases and J lost 0 bases. The CDR3 is CASSHGLASGFSYNEQFF. Here the CDR3 DNA reads TGCGCCAGCAGCCATGGGTTGGCTAGCGGATTCTCCTACAATGAGCAGTTCTTC. The full variable domain, in which reference TRBV5-1 and TRBJ2-1 provide the parts outside the CDR3, is KAGVTQTPRYLIKTRGQQVTLSCSPISGHRSVSWYQQTPGQGLQFLFEYFSETQRNKGNFPGRFSGRQFSNSRSEMNVSTLELGDSALYLCASSHGLASGFSYNEQFFGPGTRLTVL.